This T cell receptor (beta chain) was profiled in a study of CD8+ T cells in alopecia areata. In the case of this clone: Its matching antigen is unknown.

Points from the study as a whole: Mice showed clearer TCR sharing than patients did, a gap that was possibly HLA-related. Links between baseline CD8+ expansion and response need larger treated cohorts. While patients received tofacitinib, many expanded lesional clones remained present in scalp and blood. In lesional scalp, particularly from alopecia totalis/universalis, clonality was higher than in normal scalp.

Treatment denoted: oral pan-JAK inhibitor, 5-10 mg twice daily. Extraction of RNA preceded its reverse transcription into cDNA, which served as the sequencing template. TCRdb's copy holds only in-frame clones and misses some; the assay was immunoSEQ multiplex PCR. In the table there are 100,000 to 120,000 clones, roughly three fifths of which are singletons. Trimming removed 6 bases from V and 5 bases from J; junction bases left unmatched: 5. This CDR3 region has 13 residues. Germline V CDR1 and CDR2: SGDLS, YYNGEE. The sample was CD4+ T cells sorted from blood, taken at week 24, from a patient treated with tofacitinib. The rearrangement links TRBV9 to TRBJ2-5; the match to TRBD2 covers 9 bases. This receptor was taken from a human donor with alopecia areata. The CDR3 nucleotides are TGTGCCAGCATCACGACTAGCGGCGAGACCCAGTACTTC. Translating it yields CASITTSGETQYF.